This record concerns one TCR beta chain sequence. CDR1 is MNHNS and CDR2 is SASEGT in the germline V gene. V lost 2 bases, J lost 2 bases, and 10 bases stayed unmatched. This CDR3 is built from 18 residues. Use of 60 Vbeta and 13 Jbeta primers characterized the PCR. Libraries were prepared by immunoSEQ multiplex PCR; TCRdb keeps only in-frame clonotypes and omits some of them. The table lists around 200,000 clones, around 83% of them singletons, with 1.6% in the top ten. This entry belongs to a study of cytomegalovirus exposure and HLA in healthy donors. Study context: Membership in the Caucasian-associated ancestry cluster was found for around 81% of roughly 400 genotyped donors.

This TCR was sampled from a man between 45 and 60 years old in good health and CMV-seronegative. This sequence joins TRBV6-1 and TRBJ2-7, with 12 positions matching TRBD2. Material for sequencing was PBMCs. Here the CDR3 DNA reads TGTGCCAGCAGTGAATGGGCTAGCGGGAGGGCCAAAACCTACGAGCAGTACTTC. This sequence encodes CASSEWASGRAKTYEQYF.